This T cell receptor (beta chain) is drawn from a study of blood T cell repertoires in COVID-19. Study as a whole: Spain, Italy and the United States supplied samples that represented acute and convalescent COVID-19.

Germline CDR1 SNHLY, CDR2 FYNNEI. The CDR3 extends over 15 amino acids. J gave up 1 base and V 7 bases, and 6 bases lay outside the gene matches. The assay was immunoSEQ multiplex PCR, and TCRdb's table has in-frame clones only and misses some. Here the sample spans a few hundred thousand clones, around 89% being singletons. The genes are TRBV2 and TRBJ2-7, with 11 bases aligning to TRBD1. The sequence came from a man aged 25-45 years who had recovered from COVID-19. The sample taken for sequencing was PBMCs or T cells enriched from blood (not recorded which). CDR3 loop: CASTTGQGGSYEQYF. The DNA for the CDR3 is TGTGCCAGCACGACGGGACAGGGGGGATCCTACGAGCAGTACTTC.